A selection of T cell receptor beta chains follows, all from one sample in a study of CD8 T cells in ankylosing spondylitis. In TCRdb, the 5' RACE reads were re-called with MiXCR into one record per CDR3 protein. The table lists about 440,000 distinct CDR3 sequences, roughly 17% of them singletons. The sequencing input was blood, either unsorted or a sorted T cell fraction (not recorded which). These receptors all stem from a male donor with ankylosing spondylitis. Both conserved end residues are part of each CDR3. A D gene is named only where the DNA matches it firmly. Not all rows give a size; the values are once, few, many and, for expanded clones, a class.

clone_size	d_call	v_call	cdr3_length	j_call	cdr3_aa	cdr3_nt
many	TRBD1	TRBV12-3/TRBV12-4	14	TRBJ1-1	CASRSGTGHTEAFF	TGTGCCAGCAGATCCGGGACAGGGCACACTGAAGCTTTCTTT
few	-	TRBV20-1	13	TRBJ2-1	CSAITWGHNEQFF	TGCAGTGCTATAACGTGGGGACACAATGAGCAGTTCTTC
few	-	TRBV5-1	14	TRBJ1-1	CASSLGSANTEAFF	TGCGCCAGCAGCTTGGGATCCGCGAACACTGAAGCTTTCTTT
few	-	TRBV10-3	13	TRBJ1-5	CANHWGSNQPQHF	TGTGCCAATCACTGGGGGAGCAATCAGCCCCAGCATTTT
-	-	TRBV6-1	13	TRBJ1-1	CASTGEDYTEAFF	TGTGCCAGCACAGGGGAGGATTACACTGAAGCTTTCTTT
-	TRBD2	TRBV5-6	15	TRBJ2-1	CASSESGGAYNEQFF	TGTGCCAGCAGCGAGAGCGGGGGGGCCTACAATGAGCAGTTCTTC
few	TRBD2	TRBV7-9	17	TRBJ2-1	CASSLVIAGGVYNEQFF	TGTGCCAGCAGCTTAGTGATAGCGGGAGGAGTCTACAATGAGCAGTTCTTC
few	-	TRBV18	19	TRBJ1-1	CASSQGVGNTEAFFGQGLF	-
many	TRBD2	TRBV12-3/TRBV12-4	14	TRBJ2-3	CASRLAGRTDTQYF	TGTGCCAGCAGGTTAGCGGGGCGCACAGATACGCAGTATTTT
few	TRBD2	TRBV20-1	15	TRBJ2-3	CSARTPAGGLDTQYF	TGCAGTGCCCGGACCCCAGCGGGGGGGTTAGATACGCAGTATTTT
few	-	TRBV3-1	13	TRBJ1-1	CASSPLENTEAFF	TGTGCCAGCAGCCCTTTAGAGAACACTGAAGCTTTCTTT
-	-	TRBV28	15	TRBJ2-5	CASSSRGRIEETQYF	TGTGCCAGCAGTTCCCGTGGCCGAATAGAAGAGACCCAGTACTTC
many	TRBD1	TRBV20-1	12	TRBJ2-7	CSAGQGTYEQYF	TGCAGTGCCGGACAGGGAACCTACGAGCAGTACTTC
few	TRBD1	TRBV7-3	15	TRBJ2-1	CASSYRDSKVDEQFF	TGTGCCAGCAGCTACCGGGACAGCAAAGTCGATGAGCAGTTCTTC
-	-	TRBV20-1	13	TRBJ2-5	CSARVGAQETQYF	TGCAGTGCTAGAGTCGGCGCCCAAGAGACCCAGTACTTC
-	-	TRBV2	13	TRBJ2-7	CASIEGEPYEQYF	TGTGCCTCAATAGAAGGGGAGCCCTACGAGCAGTACTTC
-	-	TRBV20-1	14	TRBJ1-1	CSATSNSWNTEAFF	TGCAGTGCCACCTCGAACTCCTGGAACACTGAAGCTTTCTTT
few	-	TRBV7-8	13	TRBJ1-1	CASSLSLVTEAFF	TGTGCCAGCAGCTTATCCCTTGTCACTGAAGCTTTCTTT
-	TRBD1	TRBV6-1	14	TRBJ2-1	CASSRDRDRDEQFF	TGTGCCAGCAGTCGGGACAGGGACAGGGATGAGCAGTTCTTC
-	-	TRBV20-1	14	TRBJ1-1	CSARLPGLNTEAFF	TGCAGTGCTAGACTCCCCGGTTTAAACACTGAAGCTTTCTTT
once	-	TRBV20-1	15	TRBJ2-7	CSALDPRGARLEQYF	TGCAGTGCTCTAGACCCTAGGGGGGCTCGGCTCGAGCAGTACTTC
many	TRBD2	TRBV5-1	19	TRBJ2-1	CASSLMASGSTGNYNEQFF	TGCGCCAGCAGCTTGATGGCTAGCGGATCGACTGGGAACTACAATGAGCAGTTCTTC
once	TRBD1	TRBV7-9	14	TRBJ1-1	CASSIYTGDTEAFF	TGTGCCAGCAGCATATACACAGGGGACACTGAAGCTTTCTTT
-	-	TRBV6-5	16	TRBJ2-1	CASSYSGDALYNEQFF	TGTGCCAGCAGTTACTCGGGAGACGCCCTCTACAATGAGCAGTTCTTC
many	TRBD2	TRBV20-1	16	TRBJ2-2	CSAPGASGSFTGELFF	TGCAGTGCACCCGGGGCTAGCGGGAGTTTCACCGGGGAGCTGTTTTTT
-	-	TRBV7-9	15	TRBJ1-5	CASSHGLDSNQPQHF	TGTGCCAGCAGCCACGGACTAGATAGCAATCAGCCCCAGCATTTT
few	-	TRBV5-6	12	TRBJ1-5	CASSFYGKPQHF	TGTGCCAGCAGCTTTTATGGGAAGCCCCAGCATTTT
-	TRBD1	TRBV2	15	TRBJ2-5	CASRPGQKYQETQYF	TGTGCCAGCAGACCGGGACAGAAGTACCAAGAGACCCAGTACTTC
-	-	TRBV15	16	TRBJ2-7	CATSSRQGSPLYEQYF	TGTGCCACCAGCTCTCGGCAGGGTAGCCCCCTCTACGAGCAGTACTTC
-	TRBD1	TRBV24-1	15	TRBJ2-1	CATSDPGQGGNEQFF	TGTGCCACCAGTGATCCCGGACAGGGTGGGAATGAGCAGTTCTTC
-	-	TRBV18	17	TRBJ2-1	CASSPLSGARSYNEQFF	TGTGCCAGCTCACCACTTTCGGGGGCACGTTCCTACAATGAGCAGTTCTTC
many	TRBD1	TRBV25-1	14	TRBJ1-6	CASSELTGTEVLHF	TGTGCCAGCAGTGAATTAACGGGGACAGAGGTCCTCCACTTT
many	-	TRBV12-3/TRBV12-4	15	TRBJ1-1	CASSSRGSLNTEAFF	TGTGCCAGCAGTTCCCGAGGGAGCCTGAACACTGAAGCTTTCTTT
once	-	TRBV11-2	15	TRBJ2-7	CASSLEPGRAYEQYF	TGTGCCAGCAGCTTAGAGCCCGGGCGCGCCTACGAGCAGTACTTC
many	-	TRBV20-1	17	TRBJ2-3	CSANGGGSFSGADTQYF	TGCAGTGCTAATGGCGGGGGCAGTTTTTCAGGCGCAGATACGCAGTATTTT
-	-	TRBV5-1	14	TRBJ1-5	CASSLGGWNQPQHF	TGCGCCAGCAGCTTGGGAGGTTGGAATCAGCCCCAGCATTTT